These 8 T cell receptor beta chains were sequenced from one sample in a study of T cell responses to AZD1222 COVID-19 vaccine. Sequencing was performed with immunoSEQ multiplex PCR; in TCRdb, only in-frame clones are kept and a portion is missing. Found here are around 130,000 clones, around 94% of them singletons; the top ten hold 6.6%. The specimen was peripheral blood, collected on day 0 of AZD1222 vaccination. Receptors originate from an adult in good health.

The CDR3 nucleotides are TGTGCCAGCAGCTCCCCCGGGACTGCCGCCACTGAAGCTTTCTTT. Its translation is CASSSPGTAATEAFF. V is TRBV11-3 and J is TRBJ1-1; TRBD1 might be the D (5 bases). Germline CDR1 SGHNT, CDR2 YENEEA. CDR3 length: 15 residues. The germline V and J ends were trimmed by 4 bases and 4 bases, with 16 bases remaining between them.

The chain recombines TRBV6-6 with TRBJ1-1; D might be TRBD1 (6 bases). Looked up from germline, CDR1 is MNHNY and CDR2 is SVGAGI (reference sequence). The CDR3 totals 15 residues. V dropped 0 bases and J dropped 4 bases, with 12 bases sitting between them. CDR3 residues: CASSYSGGPGTEAFF. CDR3 DNA sequence: TGTGCCAGCAGTTACTCGGGGGGGCCGGGCACTGAAGCTTTCTTT.

This rearrangement joins TRBV28 to TRBJ2-1; 10 positions match TRBD2. The CDR3 consists of 17 residues. The trim removed 5 bases at V and 12 bases at J, leaving 19 bases unmatched. Germline-derived CDR1 and CDR2 are MDHEN and SYDVKM. The DNA for the CDR3 is TGTGCCAGCAGTCCCAACCCCCCGGGACTAGCGTCAGTGGGGCAGTTCTTC. Protein product: CASSPNPPGLASVGQFF. Based on the CDR3 plus reference TRBV28 and TRBJ2-1, the full variable domain is DVKVTQSSRYLVKRTGEKVFLECVQDMDHENMFWYRQDPGLGLRLIYFSYDVKMKEKGDIPEGYSVSREKKERFSLILESASTNQTSMYLCASSPNPPGLASVGQFFGPGTRLTVL.

The CDR3 DNA reads as TGTGCCAGAAGCTTTAACACGGGAGGGGATGGAGAGACCCAGTACTTC. This codes for CARSFNTGGDGETQYF. The J gene is TRBJ2-5, the V gene TRBV5-3; 8 bases align to TRBD2. TRBV5-3 is placed among ORFs of uncertain function. The CDR3 spans 16 residues. Germline trimming cut 2 bases from V and 4 bases from J; bases unmatched to any gene: 10.

This chain uses TRBV18 with TRBJ2-3; TRBD2 matches 11 bases. The germline V gene has CDR1 KGHSH and CDR2 LQKENI. This CDR3 is 18 amino acids long. Trimming at V came to 2 bases and at J to 5 bases, leaving 12 bases not matched to a gene. DNA for the CDR3: TGTGCCAGCTCACCAGCCCCCCTAGCGGGAGGCATAATAGATACGCAGTATTTT. Translation: CASSPAPLAGGIIDTQYF.

The chain couples TRBV7-2 to TRBJ1-2, with D unresolved. Per the germline V gene, CDR1 is SGHTA and CDR2 is FQGNSA. Trimming cost V 4 bases and J 5 bases, with 11 bases left between them. The CDR3 sequence is 13 residues long. Here the CDR3 DNA reads TGTGCCAGCAGCTCCCCCGCGGATTATGGCTACACCTTC. As protein: CASSSPADYGYTF.

The CDR3: CASSQWRVSSYNEQFF. The CDR3 region has the DNA TGCGCCAGCAGCCAGTGGCGGGTGAGCTCCTACAATGAGCAGTTCTTC. The chain recombines TRBV4-3 with TRBJ2-1, with D perhaps TRBD2 (5 bases). The CDR3 is made up of 16 amino acids. Between the trimmed V and J ends, which lost 3 bases and 0 bases, there was a span of 12 bases. Germline-derived CDR1 and CDR2 are LGHNA and YSLEER.

The V call is TRBV19, the J call TRBJ1-5; perhaps TRBD1 as D (6 bases). This CDR3 has 15 residues. Trimming took off 4 bases at V and 2 bases at J, with 12 bases between the two ends. Germline V gene sequence: CDR1 LNHDA, CDR2 SQIVND (reference sequence). The CDR3 DNA reads TGTGCCAGTAGTACACAGGGTTATGGCAATCAGCCCCAGCATTTT. This sequence encodes CASSTQGYGNQPQHF.